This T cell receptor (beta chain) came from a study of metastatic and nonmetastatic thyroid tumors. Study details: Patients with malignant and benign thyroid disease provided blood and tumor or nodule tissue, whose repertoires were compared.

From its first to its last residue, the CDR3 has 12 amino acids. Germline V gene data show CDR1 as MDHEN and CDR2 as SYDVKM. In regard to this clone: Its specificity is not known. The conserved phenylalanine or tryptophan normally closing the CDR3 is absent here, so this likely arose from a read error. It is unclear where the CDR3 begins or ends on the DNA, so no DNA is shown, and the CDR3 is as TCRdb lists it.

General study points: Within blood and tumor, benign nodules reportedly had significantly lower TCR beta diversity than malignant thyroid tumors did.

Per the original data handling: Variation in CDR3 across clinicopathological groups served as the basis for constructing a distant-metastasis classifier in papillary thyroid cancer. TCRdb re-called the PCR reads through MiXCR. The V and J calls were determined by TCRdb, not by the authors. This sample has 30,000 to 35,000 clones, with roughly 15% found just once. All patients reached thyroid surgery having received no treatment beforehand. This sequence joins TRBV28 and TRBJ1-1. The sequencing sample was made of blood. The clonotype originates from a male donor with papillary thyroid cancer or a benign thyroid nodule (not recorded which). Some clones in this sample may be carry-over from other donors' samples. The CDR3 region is CASSLHHTEALI.